This T cell receptor beta chain derives from a study of T cell changes during pregnancy in multiple sclerosis. The assay was immunoSEQ multiplex PCR, and TCRdb's table has in-frame clones only and misses some. The table records 50,000 to 65,000 clones, approximately 91% of them present only once. This clone is deemed medium-sized. This CDR3 spans 13 amino acids. In germline, CDR1 is MNHEY, CDR2 SMNVEV (reference sequence). V was clipped by 5 bases and J by 3 bases, with 8 bases between them. The J gene is TRBJ1-5, the V gene TRBV27; no definite D call. Sequenced here: CD4+ T cells from peripheral blood mononuclear cells, sampled in the third trimester of pregnancy. The sequence was collected from a female donor with multiple sclerosis, enrolled in a pregnancy study. The CDR3 loop reads CASSHSHNQPQHF. In nucleotides, the CDR3 is TGTGCCAGCAGTCACAGTCACAATCAGCCCCAGCATTTT.